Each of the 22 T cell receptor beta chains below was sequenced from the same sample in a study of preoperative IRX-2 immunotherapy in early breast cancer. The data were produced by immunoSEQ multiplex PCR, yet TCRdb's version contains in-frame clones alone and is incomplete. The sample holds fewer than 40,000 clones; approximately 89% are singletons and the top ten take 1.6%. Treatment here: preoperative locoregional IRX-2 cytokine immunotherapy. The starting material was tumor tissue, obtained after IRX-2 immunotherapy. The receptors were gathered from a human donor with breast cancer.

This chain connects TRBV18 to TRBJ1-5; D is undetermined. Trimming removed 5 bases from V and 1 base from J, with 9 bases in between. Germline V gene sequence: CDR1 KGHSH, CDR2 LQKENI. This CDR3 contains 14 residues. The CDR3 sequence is CASSTDWSNQPQHF. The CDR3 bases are TGTGCCAGCTCAACGGATTGGAGCAATCAGCCCCAGCATTTT.

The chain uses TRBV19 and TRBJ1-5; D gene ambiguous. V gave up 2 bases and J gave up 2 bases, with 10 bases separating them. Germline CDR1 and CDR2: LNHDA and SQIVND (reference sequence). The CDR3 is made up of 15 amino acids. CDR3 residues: CASSIIPLGNQPQHF. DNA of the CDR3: TGTGCCAGTAGTATAATCCCCCTTGGCAATCAGCCCCAGCATTTT.

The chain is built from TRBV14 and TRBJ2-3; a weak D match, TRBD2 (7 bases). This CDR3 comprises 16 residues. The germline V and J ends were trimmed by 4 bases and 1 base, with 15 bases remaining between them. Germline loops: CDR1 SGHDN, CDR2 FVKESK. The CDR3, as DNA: TGTGCCAGCAGCCTAGGGGGGGGGCCAGGCACAGATACGCAGTATTTT. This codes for CASSLGGGPGTDTQYF.

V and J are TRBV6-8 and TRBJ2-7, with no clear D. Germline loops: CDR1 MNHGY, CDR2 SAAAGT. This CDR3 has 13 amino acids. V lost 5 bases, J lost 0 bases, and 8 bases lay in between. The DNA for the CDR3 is TGTGCCAGCAGTGTGGAAAGCTCCTACGAGCAGTACGTC. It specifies CASSVESSYEQYV.

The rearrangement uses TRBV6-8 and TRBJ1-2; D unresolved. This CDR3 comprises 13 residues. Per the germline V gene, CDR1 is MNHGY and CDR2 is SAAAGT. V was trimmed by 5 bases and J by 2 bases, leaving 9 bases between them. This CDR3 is CASSQTNNYGYTF. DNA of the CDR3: TGTGCCAGCAGTCAGACAAACAACTATGGCTACACCTTC.

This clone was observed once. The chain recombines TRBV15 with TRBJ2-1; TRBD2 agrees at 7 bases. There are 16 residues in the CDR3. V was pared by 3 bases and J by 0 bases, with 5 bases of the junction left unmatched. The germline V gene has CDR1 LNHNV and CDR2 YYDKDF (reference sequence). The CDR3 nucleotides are TGTGCCACCAGCAGCCTCGGGAGGCCCTCCTACAATGAGCAGTTCTTC. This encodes CATSSLGRPSYNEQFF.

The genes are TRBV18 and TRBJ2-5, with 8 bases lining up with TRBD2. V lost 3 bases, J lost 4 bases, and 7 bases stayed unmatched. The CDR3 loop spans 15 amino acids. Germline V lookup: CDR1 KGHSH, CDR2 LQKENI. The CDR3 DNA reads TGTGCCAGCTCACCCCTAGCGGGCCCACGAGAGACCCAGTACTTC. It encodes CASSPLAGPRETQYF. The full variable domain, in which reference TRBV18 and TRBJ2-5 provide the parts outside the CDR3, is NAGVMQNPRHLVRRRGQEARLRCSPMKGHSHVYWYRQLPEEGLKFMVYLQKENIIDESGMPKERFSAEFPKEGPSILRIQQVVRGDSAAYFCASSPLAGPRETQYFGPGTRLLVL.

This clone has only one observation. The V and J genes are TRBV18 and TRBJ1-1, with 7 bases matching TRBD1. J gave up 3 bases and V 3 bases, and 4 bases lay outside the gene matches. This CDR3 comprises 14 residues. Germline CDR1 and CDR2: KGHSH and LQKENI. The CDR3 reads CASSPTQGDTEAFF. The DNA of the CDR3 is TGTGCCAGCTCACCCACGCAGGGGGACACTGAAGCTTTCTTT.

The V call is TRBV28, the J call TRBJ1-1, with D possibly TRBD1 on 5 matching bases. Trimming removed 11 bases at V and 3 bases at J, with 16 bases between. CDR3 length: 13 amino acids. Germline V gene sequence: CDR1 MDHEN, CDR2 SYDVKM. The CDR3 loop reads CAGGSHGDTEAFF. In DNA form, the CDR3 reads TGTGCCGGGGGAAGCCATGGGGACACTGAAGCTTTCTTT.

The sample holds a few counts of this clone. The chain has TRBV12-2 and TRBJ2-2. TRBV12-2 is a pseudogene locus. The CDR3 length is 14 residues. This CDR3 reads CATAPRGGTGELFF. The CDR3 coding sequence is TGTGCCACCGCGCCTCGAGGGGGGACCGGGGAGCTGTTTTTT.

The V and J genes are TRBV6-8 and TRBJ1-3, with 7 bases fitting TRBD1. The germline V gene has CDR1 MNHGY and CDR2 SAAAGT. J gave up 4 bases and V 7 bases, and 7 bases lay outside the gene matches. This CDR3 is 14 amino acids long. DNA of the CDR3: TGTGCCAGCAATCCCACAGGGGCAGGAAACACCATATATTTT. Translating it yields CASNPTGAGNTIYF.

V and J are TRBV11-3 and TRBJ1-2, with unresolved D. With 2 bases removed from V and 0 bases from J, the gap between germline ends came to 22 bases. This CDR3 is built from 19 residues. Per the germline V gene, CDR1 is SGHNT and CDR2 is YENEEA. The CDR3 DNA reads TGTGCCAGCAGCTTAAGACGGTTGCAGGAACCCTTTGCTAACTATGGCTACACCTTC. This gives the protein CASSLRRLQEPFANYGYTF.

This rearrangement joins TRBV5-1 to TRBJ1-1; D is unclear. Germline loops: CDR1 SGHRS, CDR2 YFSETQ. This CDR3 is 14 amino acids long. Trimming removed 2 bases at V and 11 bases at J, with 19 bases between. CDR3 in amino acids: CASSFGGKEETAFF. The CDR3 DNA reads TGCGCCAGCAGCTTTGGTGGGAAGGAGGAAACGGCTTTCTTT.

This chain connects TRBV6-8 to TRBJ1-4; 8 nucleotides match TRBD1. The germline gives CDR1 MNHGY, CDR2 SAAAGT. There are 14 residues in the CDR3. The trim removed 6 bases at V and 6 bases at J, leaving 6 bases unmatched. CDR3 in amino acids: CASSPQGVDEKLFF. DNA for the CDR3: TGTGCCAGCAGCCCACAGGGGGTCGATGAAAAACTGTTTTTT.

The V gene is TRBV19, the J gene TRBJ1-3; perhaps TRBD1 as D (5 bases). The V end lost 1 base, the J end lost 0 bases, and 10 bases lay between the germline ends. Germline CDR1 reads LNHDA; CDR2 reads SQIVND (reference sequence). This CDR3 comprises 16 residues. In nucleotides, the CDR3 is TGTGCCAGTAGTATAGGTGGGGGGACCTCTGGAAACACCATATATTTT. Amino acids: CASSIGGGTSGNTIYF.

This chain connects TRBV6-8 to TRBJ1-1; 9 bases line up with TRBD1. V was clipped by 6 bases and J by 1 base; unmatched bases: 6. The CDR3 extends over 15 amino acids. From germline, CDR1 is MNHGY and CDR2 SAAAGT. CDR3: CASRDRGGGNTEAFF. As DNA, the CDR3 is TGTGCCAGCAGGGACAGGGGCGGCGGGAACACTGAAGCTTTCTTT.

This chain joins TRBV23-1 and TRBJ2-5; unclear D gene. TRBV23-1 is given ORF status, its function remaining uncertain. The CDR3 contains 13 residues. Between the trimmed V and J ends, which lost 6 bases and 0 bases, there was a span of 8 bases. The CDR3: CASSDGDQETQYF. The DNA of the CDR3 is TGCGCCAGCAGCGACGGAGACCAAGAGACCCAGTACTTC.

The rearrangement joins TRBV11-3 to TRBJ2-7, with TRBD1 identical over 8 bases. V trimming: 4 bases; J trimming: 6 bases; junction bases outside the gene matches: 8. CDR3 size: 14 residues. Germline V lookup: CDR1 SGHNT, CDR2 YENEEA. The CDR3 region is CASSSPRQGSEQYV. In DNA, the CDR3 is TGTGCCAGCAGCTCGCCGAGACAGGGGAGCGAGCAGTACGTC.

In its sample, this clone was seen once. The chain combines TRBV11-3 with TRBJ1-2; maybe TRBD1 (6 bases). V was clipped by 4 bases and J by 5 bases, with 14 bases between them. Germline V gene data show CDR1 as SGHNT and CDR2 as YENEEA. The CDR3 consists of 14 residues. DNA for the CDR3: TGTGCCAGCAGCTCCCAGCAAGGGGGGTATGGCTACACCTTC. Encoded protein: CASSSQQGGYGYTF.

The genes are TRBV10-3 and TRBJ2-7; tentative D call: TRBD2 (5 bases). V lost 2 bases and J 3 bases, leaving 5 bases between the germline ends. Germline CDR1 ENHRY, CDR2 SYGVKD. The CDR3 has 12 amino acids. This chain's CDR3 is CAISERGYEQYV. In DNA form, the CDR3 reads TGTGCCATCAGTGAGCGGGGCTACGAGCAGTACGTC.

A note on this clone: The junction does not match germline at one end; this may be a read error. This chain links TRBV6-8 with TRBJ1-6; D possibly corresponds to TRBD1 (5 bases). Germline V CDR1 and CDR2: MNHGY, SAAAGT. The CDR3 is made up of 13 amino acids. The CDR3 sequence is CAISPGTNSPLHF. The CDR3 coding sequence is TGTGCCATCAGTCCAGGGACTAATTCACCCCTCCACTTT.

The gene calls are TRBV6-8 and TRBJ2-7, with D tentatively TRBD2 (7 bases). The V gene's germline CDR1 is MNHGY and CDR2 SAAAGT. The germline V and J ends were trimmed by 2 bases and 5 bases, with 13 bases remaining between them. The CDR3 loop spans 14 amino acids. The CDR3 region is CASSYGGALHEQYF. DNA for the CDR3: TGTGCCAGCAGTTACGGGGGGGCGCTCCACGAGCAGTACTTC.